What follows is one T cell receptor beta chain and its context. The antigen remains undetermined. There are 17 residues in the CDR3. With 2 bases removed from V and 2 bases from J, the gap between germline ends came to 18 bases. Germline V CDR1 and CDR2: SGHVS, FNYEAQ. Only in-frame clones appear in the TCRdb table, and some are missing; sequencing was by immunoSEQ multiplex PCR. The sample includes tens of thousands of clones, around 72% of them seen just once. The sample is drawn from a study of T cells in tumors after PD-1 blockade. Study-wide background: Treatment was either pembrolizumab 200 mg every 3 weeks or cemiplimab 350 mg every 2 weeks.

Notes on the study in general: Roughly 42% of tumor TCR clonotypes were also found in blood.

V usage is TRBV7-6 and J usage is TRBJ2-5; D may match TRBD1 or TRBD2 (5 bases each). This material consisted of PBMCs, taken after anti-PD-1 treatment. The sequence came from a human donor with basal cell carcinoma. The DNA for the CDR3 is TGTGCCAGCAGCTTACGGGGACGGGGATCCGAGCAAGAGACCCAGTACTTC. Protein product: CASSLRGRGSEQETQYF.